This TCR beta chain was recorded in a study of T-cell memory formation after mild COVID-19. Study outcomes and limitations: Later expanders leaned CD4+, whereas day 15 to 85 contracting clones were balanced CD4/CD8. Pre-infection memory held some responding clones, suggesting pre-existing cross-reactive T cells responded.

The CDR3 spans 17 residues. V lost 2 bases and J 2 bases, leaving 16 bases between the germline ends. A word on this clonotype: No antigen is known for it.

TCR alpha and TCR beta cDNA libraries carrying sample barcodes and UMIs were produced by 5'RACE using constant-segment primers. Using its own MiXCR run on the 5' RACE reads, TCRdb lists one record per CDR3 protein. The profile shows some 210,000 distinct CDR3 sequences, under 30% of them singletons. The sample taken for sequencing was PBMCs or a T cell subset sorted from them (not recorded which). The sequence came from an adult woman who had mild COVID-19 (a few samples of this study predate the infection). Cell type and time point are not known. The chain links TRBV12-3 or TRBV12-4 to TRBJ2-1; possible D gene TRBD2, 6 bases. The CDR3: CASSLKGSGRPYNEQFF. The CDR3 DNA follows: TGTGCCAGCAGTTTAAAGGGCAGCGGGCGGCCCTACAATGAGCAGTTCTTC.